The 22 T cell receptor beta chains reported below all come from one sample, sequenced in a study of somatic mutations in cytotoxic T cells in rheumatoid arthritis. Clones were read by immunoSEQ multiplex PCR, and TCRdb kept only the in-frame ones, dropping some. The sample contains over 8,000 clones, roughly four fifths of which appear only once. The sample consisted of CD8+ T cells sorted from blood. Receptor source: a woman aged 45-59 years in good health.

The chain has TRBV20-1 and TRBJ2-7; D may be TRBD1 (6 bases). The CDR3 length is 11 residues. Germline CDR1 reads DFQATT; CDR2 reads SNEGSKA (reference sequence). The V gene lost 8 bases and the J gene lost 3 bases, with 11 bases spanning the gap. The CDR3 nucleotides read TGCAGTTGGGGGCGAGGCTACGAGCAGTACTTC. Translated, it gives CSWGRGYEQYF.

The V and J genes are TRBV4-3 and TRBJ1-2, with 7 positions matching TRBD1. Germline V gene sequence: CDR1 LGHNA, CDR2 YSLEER. Trimming removed 3 bases from V and 8 bases from J; junction bases left unmatched: 6. The CDR3 totals 13 residues. The CDR3 region has the DNA TGCGCCAGCAGCCACGAGACAGGGTGGGGCTACACCTTC. This sequence encodes CASSHETGWGYTF.

The V and J genes are TRBV11-3 and TRBJ2-7, with D tentatively TRBD2 (6 bases). Germline assignment: CDR1 SGHNT and CDR2 YENEEA. Trimming stripped 5 bases from V and 1 base from J, with 12 bases between. The CDR3 length is 14 residues. In DNA form, the CDR3 reads TGTGCCAGCAGCCCGGAGGAGGGTTCCTACGAGCAGTACTTC. Protein sequence: CASSPEEGSYEQYF.

The rearrangement uses TRBV7-2 and TRBJ2-5; tentative D call: TRBD2 (7 bases). Germline CDR1 reads SGHTA; CDR2 reads FQGNSA. Trimming left V 6 bases short and J 5 bases short, with 19 bases between. The CDR3 is 15 residues long. Here the CDR3 DNA reads TGTGCCAGCAGGAAGGTGGGGGGGCTCTCGGAGACCCAGTACTTC. Translation: CASRKVGGLSETQYF.

This chain connects TRBV5-4 to TRBJ2-5; the match to TRBD2 covers 10 bases. The germline CDR1 and CDR2 sequences are SGHNT and YYREEE (reference sequence). The V segment lost 2 bases and the J segment 4 bases; nucleotides outside the gene matches: 5. CDR3 size: 15 residues. CDR3 sequence reads: CASSLAGGPSETQYF. As DNA, the CDR3 is TGTGCCAGCAGCTTAGCGGGAGGGCCCTCAGAGACCCAGTACTTC. The full variable domain, in which reference TRBV5-4 and TRBJ2-5 provide the parts outside the CDR3, is ETGVTQSPTHLIKTRGQQVTLRCSSQSGHNTVSWYQQALGQGPQFIFQYYREEENGRGNFPPRFSGLQFPNYSSELNVNALELDDSALYLCASSLAGGPSETQYFGPGTRLLVL.

This chain links TRBV2 with TRBJ2-7; D possibly corresponds to TRBD1 (6 bases). Germline CDR1 is SNHLY and CDR2 is FYNNEI. The CDR3 totals 13 residues. The V end lost 6 bases, the J end lost 5 bases, and 14 bases lay between the germline ends. The CDR3 DNA reads as TGTGCCAGCAGCCCCAGGGGCGGAAACGAGCAGTACTTC. It yields the protein CASSPRGGNEQYF.

The rearrangement links TRBV7-6 to TRBJ2-3; D may be TRBD1 (6 bases). Per germline, CDR1 SGHVS and CDR2 FNYEAQ. V dropped 5 bases and J dropped 1 base, with 13 bases sitting between them. The CDR3 is made up of 15 amino acids. CDR3 sequence (DNA): TGTGCCAGCAGCGCCGACAGGAGCGGCACAGATACGCAGTATTTT. Translation gives CASSADRSGTDTQYF.

V is TRBV9 and J is TRBJ2-7, with 11 nucleotides matching TRBD1. CDR3 length: 14 amino acids. The V segment lost 4 bases and the J segment 2 bases; nucleotides outside the gene matches: 2. CDR1 is SGDLS and CDR2 is YYNGEE in the germline V gene. For the CDR3, the DNA is TGTGCCAGCAGCCCGGGACAGGGGGCCTACGAGCAGTACTTC. It yields the protein CASSPGQGAYEQYF.

This clone was picked up one time. The V and J genes are TRBV2 and TRBJ1-1, with 7 positions matching TRBD1. Germline V gene sequence: CDR1 SNHLY, CDR2 FYNNEI. Trimming at V came to 1 base and at J to 4 bases, leaving 6 bases not matched to a gene. The CDR3 is 15 residues long. Written as DNA, the CDR3 is TGTGCCAGCAGTGAAGGGGCAGGGGGAGGCACTGAAGCTTTCTTT. This gives the protein CASSEGAGGGTEAFF.

The sample holds a few counts of this clone. The chain joins TRBV28 to TRBJ2-7; TRBD2 matches 8 bases. Germline V lookup: CDR1 MDHEN, CDR2 SYDVKM. Trimming took 3 bases from V and 5 from J; bases not matched to a gene: 6. This CDR3 region has 14 residues. The CDR3 nucleotides read TGTGCCAGCAGTTTTCTTAGCGGGACCGACGAGCAGTACTTC. Translation: CASSFLSGTDEQYF.

The J gene is TRBJ2-7, the V gene TRBV7-9; D perhaps matches TRBD1 (6 bases). V lost 4 bases and J 2 bases, leaving 9 bases between the germline ends. Per the germline V gene, CDR1 is SEHNR and CDR2 is FQNEAQ (reference sequence). The CDR3 covers 13 residues. CDR3 amino acids: CASSYGQTYEQYF. CDR3 DNA: TGTGCCAGCAGCTATGGACAGACCTACGAGCAGTACTTC. The full variable domain, its missing parts supplied by reference TRBV7-9 and TRBJ2-7, is DTGVSQNPRHKITKRGQNVTFRCDPISEHNRLYWYRQTLGQGPEFLTYFQNEAQLEKSRLLSDRFSAERPKGSFSTLEIQRTEQGDSAMYLCASSYGQTYEQYFGPGTRLTVT.

By frequency in the sample, this clone is large. The sample has other DNA sequences that encode this CDR3 too. V usage is TRBV7-9 and J usage is TRBJ1-1; D unresolved. This CDR3 region has 13 residues. CDR1 is SEHNR, CDR2 FQNEAQ, per germline (reference sequence). Trimming cost V 0 bases and J 8 bases, with 10 bases left between them. The CDR3 sequence is CASSLAAGWEAFF. CDR3 coding DNA: TGTGCCAGCAGCTTAGCGGCGGGGTGGGAAGCTTTCTTT. Complete variable domain (other parts from reference TRBV7-9 and TRBJ1-1): DTGVSQNPRHKITKRGQNVTFRCDPISEHNRLYWYRQTLGQGPEFLTYFQNEAQLEKSRLLSDRFSAERPKGSFSTLEIQRTEQGDSAMYLCASSLAAGWEAFFGQGTRLTVV.

This clone appeared a single time. The genes are TRBV9 and TRBJ2-5; TRBD1 matches 12 bases. This CDR3 spans 16 amino acids. Germline CDR1 and CDR2: SGDLS and YYNGEE. The V segment lost 0 bases and the J segment 5 bases; nucleotides outside the gene matches: 5. The CDR3 protein is CASSVGGTGGAETQYF. Written as DNA, the CDR3 is TGTGCCAGCAGCGTAGGGGGGACAGGGGGCGCGGAGACCCAGTACTTC.

V is TRBV7-9 and J is TRBJ1-3, with 9 bases that match TRBD1. V trimming: 8 bases; J trimming: 0 bases; junction bases outside the gene matches: 8. The CDR3 length is 16 residues. Germline V lookup: CDR1 SEHNR, CDR2 FQNEAQ (reference sequence). CDR3 sequence: CASAGTGLASGNTIYF. For the CDR3, the DNA is TGTGCCAGCGCTGGGACAGGGCTTGCCTCTGGAAACACCATATATTTT.

The chain has TRBV9 and TRBJ2-1; D unclear. Trimming stripped 3 bases from V and 12 bases from J, with 16 bases between. From germline, CDR1 is SGDLS and CDR2 YYNGEE. The CDR3 consists of 13 residues. CDR3 nucleotide sequence: TGTGCCAGCAGCGGAGCCTCTGACTCGAGGCAGTTCTTC. Its protein product is CASSGASDSRQFF.

This clone was recorded only once. The V call is TRBV27, the J call TRBJ2-7; 9 positions match TRBD2. V lost 5 bases and J lost 2; bases outside the gene matches: 7. Germline loops: CDR1 MNHEY, CDR2 SMNVEV (reference sequence). CDR3 length equals 15 residues. As DNA, the CDR3 is TGTGCCAGCAGTCCGATAGCGGGAGCCACCTACGAGCAGTACTTC. It translates to CASSPIAGATYEQYF.

This clone has a handful of counts. This sequence joins TRBV6-4 and TRBJ2-1, with TRBD2 matching 9 bases. The ends lost 4 bases at V and 11 bases at J; junction bases unmatched: 9. The CDR3 runs 14 residues. The germline V gene encodes CDR1 MRHNA and CDR2 SNTAGT. CDR3 residues: CASSGTSESPKQFF. The CDR3 DNA reads TGTGCCAGCAGTGGGACTAGCGAGAGCCCTAAGCAGTTCTTC.

The chain joins TRBV4-3 to TRBJ1-6, with 7 bases fitting TRBD1. The CDR3 consists of 15 residues. V shed 1 base, J shed 9 bases, and the junction held 6 bases outside the gene matches. The germline V gene encodes CDR1 LGHNA and CDR2 YSLEER. The CDR3 region has the DNA TGCGCCAGCAGCCAAGGCCGGGACAGAAGTTCACCCCTCCACTTT. Translation: CASSQGRDRSSPLHF.

The chain employs TRBV9 and TRBJ2-2; 8 bases line up with TRBD1. The CDR3 runs 15 residues. Trimming took 0 bases from V and 7 from J; bases not matched to a gene: 5. Germline V gene data show CDR1 as SGDLS and CDR2 as YYNGEE. CDR3 in amino acids: CASSVVAGGGGELFF. In DNA, the CDR3 is TGTGCCAGCAGCGTAGTGGCAGGGGGCGGCGGGGAGCTGTTTTTT.

The CDR3 nucleotides are TGTGCCAGCAGCCAGGGGACAGGGTACGAGCAGTACTTC. The encoded protein is CASSQGTGYEQYF. J is TRBJ2-7 and V is TRBV25-1, with 9 bases that match TRBD1. This CDR3 spans 13 amino acids. In germline, CDR1 is MGHDK, CDR2 SYGVNS. V lost 6 bases to trimming and J lost 4 bases; unmatched junction nucleotides: 4.

This clone was found a few times. The chain links TRBV6-5 to TRBJ2-2, with TRBD2 matching over 7 bases. Germline values: CDR1 MNHEY, CDR2 SVGAGI. V gave up 6 bases and J gave up 0 bases; unmatched junction bases: 4. There are 15 residues in the CDR3. The CDR3 loop is CASRQRGANTGELFF. The DNA of the CDR3 is TGTGCCAGCAGGCAGCGGGGTGCGAACACCGGGGAGCTGTTTTTT.

The gene calls are TRBV4-1 and TRBJ2-5; D is perhaps TRBD1 (6 bases). Judging by the DNA end, TRBJ2-7 fits better; the J call may be wrong. Germline assignment: CDR1 MGHRA and CDR2 YSYEKL. This CDR3 comprises 15 residues. CDR3 in DNA: TGCGCCAGCAGCCAAGATGTGCAGGGGCTCGGCGAGCAGTACTTC. Its protein is CASSQDVQGLGEQYF.